The 13 T cell receptor beta chains below all came from one sample that was sequenced in a study of technical replicates of blood from several donors. Clones were read by immunoSEQ multiplex PCR, and TCRdb kept only the in-frame ones, dropping some. The table lists 60,000 to 70,000 clones, about 98% of them singletons. The sample consisted of T cells isolated from PBMCs. Every receptor here comes from a human donor in good health.

This clone was detected only once. The chain is built from TRBV5-4 and TRBJ2-2; 8 nucleotides line up with TRBD1. With V trimmed by 4 bases and J by 1 base, 3 bases remained unmatched. Germline lookup yields CDR1 SGHNT and CDR2 YYREEE (reference sequence). This CDR3 contains 15 residues. The CDR3 DNA follows: TGTGCCAGCAGCAACGACAGGGGGAACACCGGGGAGCTGTTTTTT. It translates to CASSNDRGNTGELFF.

This clone was seen only once. The V call is TRBV19, the J call TRBJ1-3, with D tentatively TRBD1 (6 bases). Trimming took 4 bases from V and 2 from J, leaving 15 bases between them. CDR3 length equals 16 residues. CDR1 is LNHDA, CDR2 SQIVND, per germline (reference sequence). The CDR3 spells CASSSKGDFTGNTIYF. As DNA, the CDR3 is TGTGCCAGTAGTAGCAAGGGGGATTTCACTGGAAACACCATATATTTT.

The V and J genes are TRBV28 and TRBJ2-3, with 12 bases matching TRBD2. The germline gives CDR1 MDHEN, CDR2 SYDVKM. V gave up 2 bases and J gave up 0 bases; unmatched junction bases: 0. This CDR3 contains 16 residues. The CDR3 DNA follows: TGTGCCAGCAGTTTAGGACTAGCGGGAAGCACAGATACGCAGTATTTT. Encoded protein: CASSLGLAGSTDTQYF.

This chain joins TRBV5-5 and TRBJ1-2; the match to TRBD1 covers 8 bases. Germline V lookup: CDR1 SGHKS, CDR2 YYEKEE (reference sequence). Germline trimming cut 4 bases from V and 4 bases from J; bases unmatched to any gene: 6. The CDR3 is made up of 14 amino acids. The CDR3 spells CASSADRGLYGYTF. The CDR3 region has the DNA TGTGCCAGCAGCGCTGACAGGGGCCTCTATGGCTACACCTTC.

The chain links TRBV21-1 to TRBJ2-3; TRBD1 was called by the table and not checked on the DNA. TRBV21-1 is recorded as a pseudogene. The CDR3 length is 18 residues. The CDR3 loop is CASSNTQGLRTSTDTQYF. DNA of the CDR3: TGTGCCAGCAGCAACACTCAGGGGTTACGGACCAGCACAGATACGCAGTATTTT.

The V gene is TRBV6-5, the J gene TRBJ2-7, with D uncertain. CDR1 is MNHEY and CDR2 is SVGAGI in the germline V gene. The CDR3 has 14 residues. V dropped 6 bases and J dropped 3 bases, with 15 bases sitting between them. The CDR3 here is CASRVTRRYYEQYF. CDR3 nucleotides: TGTGCCAGCAGGGTGACAAGACGCTACTACGAGCAGTACTTC.

This clone was observed once. The chain links TRBV6-5 to TRBJ2-1, with D possibly TRBD2 on 6 matching bases. Germline V CDR1 and CDR2: MNHEY, SVGAGI. The CDR3 loop spans 13 amino acids. V dropped 6 bases and J dropped 8 bases, with 14 bases sitting between them. In DNA form, the CDR3 reads TGTGCCAGCAGCCCCACATGGGGGGATGAGCAGTTCTTC. This encodes CASSPTWGDEQFF.

This chain connects TRBV29-1 to TRBJ2-5; D may be TRBD2 (8 bases). CDR1 is SQVTM and CDR2 is ANQGSEA in the germline V gene. V was clipped by 4 bases and J by 5 bases, with 20 bases between them. The CDR3 sequence is 15 residues long. DNA for the CDR3: TGCAGCGTTGCGGGGGGGTGGGACAGAGAGGAGACCCAGTACTTC. Its protein product is CSVAGGWDREETQYF.

The chain is built from TRBV9 and TRBJ2-7; a weak D match, TRBD1 (6 bases). This CDR3 is 15 amino acids long. Germline CDR1 and CDR2: SGDLS and YYNGEE. V was clipped by 0 bases and J by 2 bases, with 12 bases between them. CDR3 in amino acids: CASSVGFQGTYEQYF. CDR3 nucleotide sequence: TGTGCCAGCAGCGTAGGATTCCAGGGGACCTACGAGCAGTACTTC.

The chain couples TRBV5-1 to TRBJ1-4; 9 bases are shared with TRBD1. From germline, CDR1 is SGHRS and CDR2 YFSETQ. The trim removed 1 base at V and 6 bases at J, leaving 7 bases unmatched. The CDR3 spans 16 residues. In nucleotides, the CDR3 is TGCGCCAGCAGCTTGTTACAGGGGGCATTGGATGAAAAACTGTTTTTT. This sequence encodes CASSLLQGALDEKLFF.

The rearrangement uses TRBV9 and TRBJ2-1; D remains unclear. The length of the CDR3 is 12 residues. Germline assignment: CDR1 SGDLS and CDR2 YYNGEE. Deletions cut 3 bases from V and 5 bases from J, with 6 bases between. The CDR3 nucleotides are TGTGCCAGCAGCGACATGAACAATGAGCAGTTCTTC. Protein product: CASSDMNNEQFF.

This chain links TRBV15 with TRBJ2-2; TRBD2 aligns across 8 bases. The CDR3 runs to 15 residues. Germline V gene sequence: CDR1 LNHNV, CDR2 YYDKDF (reference sequence). Trimming at V came to 1 base and at J to 6 bases, leaving 4 bases not matched to a gene. DNA for the CDR3: TGTGCCACCAGCAGAGGGTCGGGAGGGGCCGGGGAGCTGTTTTTT. Its protein is CATSRGSGGAGELFF.

The V call is TRBV28, the J call TRBJ2-2; 7 nucleotides agree with TRBD2. The CDR3 consists of 14 residues. Germline trimming cut 5 bases from V and 3 bases from J; bases unmatched to any gene: 3. The germline V gene encodes CDR1 MDHEN and CDR2 SYDVKM. CDR3 nucleotide sequence: TGTGCCAGCAGTCCGGGACTATACACCGGGGAGCTGTTTTTT. The encoded protein is CASSPGLYTGELFF.